This T cell receptor beta chain was observed in a study of blood T cell repertoires in COVID-19. Data came from immunoSEQ multiplex PCR; TCRdb stores just in-frame clones and leaves some out. The data contain about 140,000 clones, 75% to 90% of them singletons. The V gene's germline CDR1 is SEHNR and CDR2 FQNEAQ (reference sequence). This CDR3 contains 15 residues. The V gene end was trimmed by 5 bases and the J gene end by 6 bases; junction bases not matched to a gene: 4. The chain uses TRBV7-9 and TRBJ2-2, with 12 bases aligning to TRBD2. The clonotype originates from a man aged 55 to 70 with active or convalescent COVID-19. Material: peripheral blood. The CDR3 loop is CASSPGLAGPGELFF. The CDR3 nucleotides read TGTGCCAGCAGCCCCGGACTAGCGGGACCCGGGGAGCTGTTTTTT.